This TCR beta chain was identified in a study of cytomegalovirus exposure and HLA in healthy donors. The study, taken as a whole, reports: The investigators catalogued 164 TCR beta chains as cytomegalovirus-associated.

The protocol was immunoSEQ multiplex PCR, while the TCRdb copy is restricted to in-frame clones and leaves out a portion. Among under 200,000 clones listed, about 88% were seen once. A remark on this clone: The antigen is unknown.

The germline V and J ends were trimmed by 6 bases and 0 bases, with 9 bases remaining between them. CDR3 size: 13 residues. Looked up from germline, CDR1 is SGDLS and CDR2 is YYNGEE. The chain has TRBV9 and TRBJ1-2, with D possibly being TRBD1 (5 bases). Sequencing was carried out using PBMCs. This TCR was recovered from a woman younger than 35 in good health and CMV-seronegative. The CDR3 DNA sequence: TGTGCCAGCAAGGGGATTTCTAACTATGGCTACACCTTC. Its protein product is CASKGISNYGYTF. Variable domain in full (rest from reference TRBV9 and TRBJ1-2): DSGVTQTPKHLITATGQRVTLRCSPRSGDLSVYWYQQSLDQGLQFLIQYYNGEERAKGNILERFSAQQFPDLHSELNLSSLELGDSALYFCASKGISNYGYTFGSGTRLTVV.